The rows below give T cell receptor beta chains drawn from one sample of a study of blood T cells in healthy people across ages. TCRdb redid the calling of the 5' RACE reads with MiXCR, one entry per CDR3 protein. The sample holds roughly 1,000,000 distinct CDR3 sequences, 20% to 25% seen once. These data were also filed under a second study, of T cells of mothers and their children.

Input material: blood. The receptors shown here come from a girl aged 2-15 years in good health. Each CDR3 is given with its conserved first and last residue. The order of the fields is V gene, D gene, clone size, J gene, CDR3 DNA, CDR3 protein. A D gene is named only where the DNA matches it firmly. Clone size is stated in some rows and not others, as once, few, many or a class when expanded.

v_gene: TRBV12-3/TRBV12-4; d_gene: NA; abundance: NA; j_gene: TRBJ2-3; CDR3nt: TGTGCCAGCAGGGGTCTAGGGAGTTCTAGCACAGATACGCAGTATTTT; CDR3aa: CASRGLGSSSTDTQYF
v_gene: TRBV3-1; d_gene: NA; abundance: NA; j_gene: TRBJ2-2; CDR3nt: TGTGCCAGCAGCGGGGTCGACACCGGGGAGCTGTTTTTT; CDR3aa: CASSGVDTGELFF
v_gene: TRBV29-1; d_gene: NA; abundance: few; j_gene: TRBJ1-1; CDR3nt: TGCAGCGTTCGAAGTTACTCCAACACTGAAGCTTTCTTT; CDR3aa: CSVRSYSNTEAFF
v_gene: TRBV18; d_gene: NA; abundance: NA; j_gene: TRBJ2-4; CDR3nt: TGTGCCAGCTCATCGGACAGCCAGAACATTCAGTACTTC; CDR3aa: CASSSDSQNIQYF
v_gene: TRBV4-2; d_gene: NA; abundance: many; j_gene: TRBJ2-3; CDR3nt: TGTGCCAGCAGCCAAGACGTAGATACGCAGTATTTT; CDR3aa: CASSQDVDTQYF
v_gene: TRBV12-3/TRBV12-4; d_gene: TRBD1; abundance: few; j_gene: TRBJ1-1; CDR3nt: TGTGCCAGCAGTTTATCTGCAGGGGGACCCTCAACTTTCTTT; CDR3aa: CASSLSAGGPSTFF
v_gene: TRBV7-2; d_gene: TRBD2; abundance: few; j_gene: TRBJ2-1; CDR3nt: TGTGCCAGCAGCTTAGGTTCTAGCGGGAAGTACAATGAGCAGTTCTTC; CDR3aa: CASSLGSSGKYNEQFF
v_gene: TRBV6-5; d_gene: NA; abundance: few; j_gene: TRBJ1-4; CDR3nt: TGTGCCAGCAGTTATAATGGGGAAAAACTGTTTTTT; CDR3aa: CASSYNGEKLFF
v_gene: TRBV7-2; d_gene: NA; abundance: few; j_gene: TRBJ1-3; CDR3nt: TGTGCCAGCAGCTTAGCAAGTGGGACTGGAAACACCATATATTTT; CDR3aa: CASSLASGTGNTIYF
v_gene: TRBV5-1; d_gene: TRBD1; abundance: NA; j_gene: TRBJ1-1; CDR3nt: TGCGCCAGCAGCCTGGCTACTACAGGGGGCACTGAAGCTTTCTTT; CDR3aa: CASSLATTGGTEAFF
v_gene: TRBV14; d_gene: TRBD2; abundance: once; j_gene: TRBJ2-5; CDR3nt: TGTGCCAGCAGCCCGGGGACTACCCCACAAGAGACCCAGTACTTC; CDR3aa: CASSPGTTPQETQYF
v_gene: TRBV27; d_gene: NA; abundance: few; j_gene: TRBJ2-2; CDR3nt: TGTGCCAGCAGTTTAATTGGCAGCAACACCGGGGAGCTGTTTTTT; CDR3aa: CASSLIGSNTGELFF